The 21 T cell receptor beta chains reported below all come from one sample, sequenced in a study of shared T cell receptors in the human thymus. The assay was immunoSEQ multiplex PCR, and TCRdb's table has in-frame clones only and misses some. The data contain just under 550,000 clones, about 80% of them seen just once; the ten biggest clones take up about 0.012%. Another study also made use of these data, one on human thymus T cells.

The sequenced material came from thymocytes. The source is a boy under two years old with a congenital heart defect.

The chain has TRBV27 and TRBJ2-1; no definite D call. There are 15 residues in the CDR3. Trimming removed 7 bases at V and 4 bases at J, with 17 bases between. Germline lookup yields CDR1 MNHEY and CDR2 SMNVEV (reference sequence). CDR3: CASTNRTRGYNEQFF. The CDR3 DNA sequence: TGTGCCAGCACGAATCGAACCCGAGGATACAATGAGCAGTTCTTC.

This chain joins TRBV28 and TRBJ2-7, with 10 bases lining up with TRBD2. The CDR3 is 16 residues long. V lost 5 bases and J lost 11; bases outside the gene matches: 18. Germline CDR1 is MDHEN and CDR2 is SYDVKM. The CDR3 DNA follows: TGTGCCAGCAGTACGTGTGGGACTAGCGAACCGAGAGTGAAGTACTTC. It specifies CASSTCGTSEPRVKYF.

The V and J genes are TRBV6-5 and TRBJ1-5; TRBD1 agrees at 8 bases. CDR1 and CDR2 (germline): MNHEY, SVGAGI. The CDR3 length is 14 residues. Trimming took 5 bases from V and 3 from J; bases not matched to a gene: 3. As DNA, the CDR3 is TGTGCCAGCAGTGCGACAGGGGCCAATCAGCCCCAGCATTTT. Protein sequence: CASSATGANQPQHF.

This chain connects TRBV2 to TRBJ1-3; D uncertain. CDR3 length: 14 amino acids. Germline lookup yields CDR1 SNHLY and CDR2 FYNNEI. V shed 3 bases and J shed 4 bases, with 10 bases lying between them. CDR3 sequence: CASSEARMGNTIYF. CDR3 in DNA: TGTGCCAGCAGTGAGGCGAGGATGGGAAACACCATATATTTT.

The chain is built from TRBV19 and TRBJ2-5; TRBD2 aligns across 8 bases. The CDR3 length is 13 residues. Losses at the gene ends were 11 bases for V and 5 bases for J; bases not matched to a gene: 10. Germline CDR1 is LNHDA and CDR2 is SQIVND (reference sequence). The CDR3, as DNA: TGTGCCGTTAGCGGGATTGGGCGCGAGACCCAGTACTTC. Translation gives CAVSGIGRETQYF.

This clone has a single count. V gene TRBV7-8 combines with J gene TRBJ2-5; D unclear. V gave up 2 bases and J gave up 5 bases, with 6 bases separating them. From germline, CDR1 is SGHVS and CDR2 FQNEAQ. The CDR3 is 12 residues long. The CDR3 is CASSLFAETQYF. As DNA, the CDR3 is TGTGCCAGCAGCTTATTTGCGGAGACCCAGTACTTC.

J is TRBJ1-2 and V is TRBV25-1; 7 bases fit TRBD1. The junction had 9 bases not matched to a gene; V was cut back by 4 bases and J by 7 bases. CDR1 MGHDK and CDR2 SYGVNS come from the germline V gene. The CDR3 covers 14 residues. The CDR3 loop is CASSALEGASGYTF. DNA of the CDR3: TGTGCCAGCAGTGCCTTAGAGGGGGCGAGTGGCTACACCTTC.

The J gene is TRBJ2-1, the V gene TRBV16; TRBD2 matches at 10 bases. This CDR3 comprises 17 residues. V was pared by 3 bases and J by 7 bases, with 12 bases of the junction left unmatched. Germline assignment: CDR1 KGHSY and CDR2 FQNENV. The CDR3 nucleotides read TGTGCCAGCAGCCAGGGGTACGGTCTAGCGGGAGTAAATGAGCAGTTCTTC. This encodes CASSQGYGLAGVNEQFF.

The chain combines TRBV2 with TRBJ2-1; tentative D call: TRBD2 (6 bases). V was pared by 7 bases and J by 0 bases, with 22 bases between. The CDR3 contains 18 residues. From germline, CDR1 is SNHLY and CDR2 FYNNEI. CDR3 residues: CASIPGRRDPSSYNEQFF. In nucleotides, the CDR3 is TGTGCCAGCATCCCCGGACGGCGGGATCCTAGCTCCTACAATGAGCAGTTCTTC. The full variable domain, in which reference TRBV2 and TRBJ2-1 provide the parts outside the CDR3, is EPEVTQTPSHQVTQMGQEVILRCVPISNHLYFYWYRQILGQKVEFLVSFYNNEISEKSEIFDDQFSVERPDGSNFTLKIRSTKLEDSAMYFCASIPGRRDPSSYNEQFFGPGTRLTVL.

This chain uses TRBV9 with TRBJ2-3; 7 nucleotides align to TRBD1. V was pared by 0 bases and J by 4 bases, with 5 bases of the junction left unmatched. The CDR3 is 15 amino acids. CDR1 and CDR2 (germline): SGDLS, YYNGEE. The CDR3 DNA follows: TGTGCCAGCAGCGTAGGTATGACAGGGCCAGATACGCAGTATTTT. It is translated as CASSVGMTGPDTQYF.

This clone showed up just a few times. This rearrangement joins TRBV29-1 to TRBJ2-1, with D possibly TRBD2 on 5 matching bases. V was pared by 7 bases and J by 7 bases, with 20 bases between. CDR3 size: 14 residues. CDR1 and CDR2 (germline): SQVTM, ANQGSEA. In DNA, the CDR3 is TGCAGCGCCCGCCCGACTATTCTCGAAAATGAGCAGTTCTTC. This codes for CSARPTILENEQFF.

This clone was recorded once. This rearrangement joins TRBV7-9 to TRBJ1-5, with D perhaps TRBD1 (6 bases). The CDR3 spans 16 residues. Germline lookup yields CDR1 SEHNR and CDR2 FQNEAQ (reference sequence). The V and J ends lost 5 bases and 1 base respectively, with 15 bases between them. The CDR3: CASSATEGGSNQPQHF. The CDR3, as DNA: TGTGCCAGCAGCGCCACTGAGGGGGGGAGCAATCAGCCCCAGCATTTT.

The genes are TRBV11-3 and TRBJ2-1; 14 nucleotides align to TRBD2. Germline CDR1 reads SGHNT; CDR2 reads YENEEA. CDR3 length: 18 amino acids. With 5 bases clipped from V and 0 bases from J, the junction kept 6 bases outside the gene matches. The CDR3 reads CASSGGLAGENSYNEQFF. CDR3 nucleotides: TGTGCCAGCAGCGGGGGACTAGCGGGAGAAAACTCCTACAATGAGCAGTTCTTC.

This clone was detected a few times. The CDR3 protein is CASSSPDRLRGGYTF. CDR3 nucleotide sequence: TGTGCCAGCAGCTCCCCAGACAGGTTGAGGGGGGGCTACACCTTC. The genes are TRBV7-2 and TRBJ1-2, with D possibly being TRBD1 (6 bases). The CDR3 length is 15 residues. CDR1 SGHTA and CDR2 FQGNSA come from the germline V gene. The V gene lost 4 bases and the J gene lost 8 bases, with 20 bases spanning the gap. Based on the CDR3 plus reference TRBV7-2 and TRBJ1-2, the full variable domain is GAGVSQSPSNKVTEKGKDVELRCDPISGHTALYWYRQSLGQGLEFLIYFQGNSAPDKSGLPSDRFSAERTGGSVSTLTIQRTQQEDSAVYLCASSSPDRLRGGYTFGSGTRLTVV.

V gene TRBV15 combines with J gene TRBJ2-5; possible D gene TRBD1, 7 bases. The CDR3 has 16 amino acids. The V end lost 1 base, the J end lost 5 bases, and 17 bases lay between the germline ends. Germline V gene data show CDR1 as LNHNV and CDR2 as YYDKDF (reference sequence). CDR3 sequence: CATSRAPRGRWETQYF. The CDR3, as DNA: TGTGCCACCAGCAGAGCTCCCAGGGGGAGGTGGGAGACCCAGTACTTC.

The table lists this clone with a few counts. This rearrangement joins TRBV19 to TRBJ2-7, with D possibly matching TRBD1 (6 bases). Looked up from germline, CDR1 is LNHDA and CDR2 is SQIVND (reference sequence). V was trimmed by 5 bases and J by 2 bases, leaving 13 bases between them. The CDR3 loop spans 14 amino acids. CDR3 in amino acids: CASSLTGTTYEQYF. CDR3 DNA: TGTGCCAGTAGTCTGACCGGGACAACCTACGAGCAGTACTTC.

The chain couples TRBV7-9 to TRBJ2-4; possibly TRBD1 for D (5 bases). This CDR3 spans 17 amino acids. With 5 bases removed from V and 0 bases from J, the gap between germline ends came to 17 bases. The germline gives CDR1 SEHNR, CDR2 FQNEAQ (reference sequence). CDR3 region: CASSPRPRTLAKNIQYF. DNA of the CDR3: TGTGCCAGCAGCCCCCGACCCCGGACATTAGCCAAAAACATTCAGTACTTC.

V and J are TRBV7-2 and TRBJ2-7; a weak D match, TRBD1 (5 bases). Deletions cut 5 bases from V and 4 bases from J, with 15 bases between. There are 14 residues in the CDR3. Germline assignment: CDR1 SGHTA and CDR2 FQGNSA. CDR3 protein: CASSPPDSWYEQYF. CDR3 coding DNA: TGTGCCAGCAGCCCACCCGACAGCTGGTACGAGCAGTACTTC. The whole variable domain, filled in from reference TRBV7-2 and TRBJ2-7, reads GAGVSQSPSNKVTEKGKDVELRCDPISGHTALYWYRQSLGQGLEFLIYFQGNSAPDKSGLPSDRFSAERTGGSVSTLTIQRTQQEDSAVYLCASSPPDSWYEQYFGPGTRLTVT.

The chain has TRBV30 and TRBJ2-3, with 10 positions matching TRBD2. The CDR3 contains 16 residues. Germline assignment: CDR1 GTSNPN and CDR2 SVGIG (reference sequence). J was trimmed by 0 bases and V by 3 bases; bases with no gene match: 6. DNA for the CDR3: TGTGCCTGGAGGAAGCGGGAGGGACCTAGCACAGATACGCAGTATTTT. This codes for CAWRKREGPSTDTQYF.

The genes are TRBV5-6 and TRBJ2-2; D remains ambiguous. Germline lookup yields CDR1 SGHDT and CDR2 YYEEEE. The CDR3 is made up of 14 amino acids. Trimming cost V 2 bases and J 4 bases, with 9 bases left between them. The CDR3 protein is CASSLWPPTGELFF. In nucleotides, the CDR3 is TGTGCCAGCAGCTTATGGCCACCCACCGGGGAGCTGTTTTTT.

This clone has just a few counts. The chain recombines TRBV7-6 with TRBJ1-4; 7 nucleotides line up with TRBD1. This CDR3 region has 18 residues. Germline assignment: CDR1 SGHVS and CDR2 FNYEAQ. V was pared by 2 bases and J by 10 bases, with 19 bases of the junction left unmatched. This CDR3 reads CASSLKRGGRGLRGKLFF. The CDR3 DNA reads TGTGCCAGCAGCTTAAAACGCGGGGGGAGGGGGCTTCGTGGAAAACTGTTTTTT.